A single sample is the source of the 29 T cell receptor beta chains below, sequenced in a study of radiotherapy plus CTLA-4 blockade in lung cancer. Assay: immunoSEQ multiplex PCR; the TCRdb copy retains only in-frame clones and omits some. The sample yields tens of thousands of clones, roughly 76% seen once. This sample comprised peripheral blood, obtained from a patient treated with radiotherapy plus ipilimumab. Every receptor here comes from a human donor with non-small cell lung cancer whose response to radiotherapy plus ipilimumab could not be evaluated.

This clone was detected only once. Other DNA variants within this sample encode the same CDR3. This chain connects TRBV7-3 to TRBJ2-2; 15 nucleotides align to TRBD2. From germline, CDR1 is SGHTA and CDR2 FQGTGA. The CDR3 is 16 residues long. With 3 bases clipped from V and 4 bases from J, the junction kept 0 bases outside the gene matches. The CDR3 nucleotides read TGTGCCAGCAGCTTGGGACTAGCGGGGGGCACCGGGGAGCTGTTTTTT. Its translation is CASSLGLAGGTGELFF. The full variable domain, rest sourced from reference TRBV7-3 and TRBJ2-2, is GAGVSQTPSNKVTEKGKYVELRCDPISGHTALYWYRQSLGQGPEFLIYFQGTGAADDSGLPNDRFFAVRPEGSVSTLKIQRTERGDSAVYLCASSLGLAGGTGELFFGEGSRLTVL.

The V gene is TRBV28, the J gene TRBJ1-3; D unclear. Germline CDR1 reads MDHEN; CDR2 reads SYDVKM. The CDR3 loop spans 16 amino acids. V was shortened by 4 bases and J by 8 bases, with 21 bases between the two germline ends. CDR3 in amino acids: CASSSLFLREGHTIYF. CDR3 nucleotide sequence: TGTGCCAGCAGTTCCCTTTTTTTGCGGGAAGGTCACACCATATATTTT.

The rearrangement joins TRBV5-1 to TRBJ2-3; 9 bases agree with TRBD2. Germline V gives CDR1 SGHRS, CDR2 YFSETQ. This CDR3 is built from 15 residues. V lost 4 bases to trimming and J lost 1 base; unmatched junction nucleotides: 4. CDR3 nucleotide sequence: TGCGCCAGCAGCGTGACTAGCGGACGCACAGATACGCAGTATTTT. Translating it yields CASSVTSGRTDTQYF.

The chain joins TRBV7-2 to TRBJ2-5; TRBD2 matches at 9 bases. The trim removed 6 bases at V and 5 bases at J, leaving 7 bases unmatched. The CDR3 totals 14 residues. From germline, CDR1 is SGHTA and CDR2 FQGNSA. This CDR3 reads CASSFNSGGETQYF. The CDR3 region has the DNA TGTGCCAGCAGTTTCAATAGCGGGGGCGAGACCCAGTACTTC.

This clone was seen only once. The rearrangement links TRBV6-1 to TRBJ2-2; possibly TRBD2 for D (5 bases). Per the germline V gene, CDR1 is MNHNS and CDR2 is SASEGT. The CDR3 spans 16 residues. The V end lost 3 bases, the J end lost 7 bases, and 18 bases lay between the germline ends. In DNA, the CDR3 is TGTGCCAGCAGTGATATAGGACTGGGGTTCGGCGGGGAGCTGTTTTTT. Protein sequence: CASSDIGLGFGGELFF.

V gene TRBV5-1 combines with J gene TRBJ2-7; 10 bases fit TRBD1. In germline, CDR1 is SGHRS, CDR2 YFSETQ. V shed 3 bases, J shed 0 bases, and the junction held 6 bases outside the gene matches. The CDR3 length is 16 residues. This chain's CDR3 is CASSYSGTGASYEQYF. In nucleotides, the CDR3 is TGCGCCAGCAGCTACTCTGGGACAGGGGCCTCCTACGAGCAGTACTTC.

In DNA, the CDR3 is TGCAGCGTTGGCGGTCTAGCGGCCAATGAGCAGTTCTTC. This sequence encodes CSVGGLAANEQFF. The chain has TRBV29-1 and TRBJ2-1; 7 bases line up with TRBD2. The germline CDR1 and CDR2 sequences are SQVTM and ANQGSEA. Unmatched junction bases numbered 6, after V lost 4 bases and J lost 6 bases. CDR3 length: 13 amino acids.

The chain has TRBV5-1 and TRBJ2-7; possible D gene TRBD1, 6 bases. The CDR3 has 19 amino acids. Germline-derived CDR1 and CDR2 are SGHRS and YFSETQ. The V gene lost 1 base and the J gene lost 3 bases, with 26 bases spanning the gap. The CDR3 spells CASSLYRLNPEQGFYEQYF. CDR3 coding DNA: TGCGCCAGCAGCTTGTATCGGCTAAATCCGGAACAGGGATTCTACGAGCAGTACTTC.

CDR3 nucleotides: TGTGCCAGCAGTTTCAGGGGGGCTGTGCATGGCTACACCTTC. Amino acid sequence: CASSFRGAVHGYTF. The chain links TRBV28 to TRBJ1-2, with 7 bases fitting TRBD1. The J segment lost 6 bases and the V segment lost 3 bases, leaving 7 bases of the junction unmatched. This CDR3 region has 14 residues. Germline lookup yields CDR1 MDHEN and CDR2 SYDVKM.

This chain joins TRBV30 and TRBJ2-7; TRBD2 matches at 9 bases. Germline V gene lookup returns CDR1 GTSNPN and CDR2 SVGIG (reference sequence). The CDR3 spans 15 residues. The V gene end was trimmed by 0 bases and the J gene end by 6 bases; junction bases not matched to a gene: 9. CDR3 in amino acids: CAWSVRAGGTSEQYF. CDR3 coding DNA: TGTGCCTGGAGTGTACGAGCGGGAGGTACGAGCGAGCAGTACTTC.

As DNA, the CDR3 is TGTGCCTGGAGTAGACTAGCGGGAGCTGAGCAGTTCTTC. Amino acid sequence: CAWSRLAGAEQFF. V and J are TRBV30 and TRBJ2-1, with 12 positions matching TRBD2. CDR1 is GTSNPN, CDR2 SVGIG, per germline (reference sequence). The CDR3 length is 13 residues. Losses at the gene ends were 2 bases for V and 9 bases for J; bases not matched to a gene: 2.

The chain links TRBV9 to TRBJ1-2; no reliable D call. V gave up 2 bases and J gave up 3 bases, with 17 bases separating them. Germline CDR1 SGDLS, CDR2 YYNGEE. The CDR3 is made up of 16 amino acids. Here the CDR3 reads CASSVTVPPEDYGYTF. The CDR3 nucleotides are TGTGCCAGCAGCGTTACCGTTCCGCCAGAAGACTATGGCTACACCTTC.

The chain employs TRBV11-3 and TRBJ2-4, with D possibly matching TRBD2 (6 bases). CDR3 length equals 15 residues. The V end lost 5 bases, the J end lost 4 bases, and 15 bases lay between the germline ends. Germline loops: CDR1 SGHNT, CDR2 YENEEA. The CDR3 bases are TGTGCCAGCAGCCAACTAAGCGGAGGGAAAAACATTCAGTACTTC. It codes for CASSQLSGGKNIQYF.

The chain is built from TRBV13 and TRBJ1-2; TRBD1 aligns across 11 bases. The CDR3 is 16 residues long. CDR1 is PRHDT, CDR2 FYEKMQ, per germline (reference sequence). After removal of 4 bases from V and 4 bases from J, the junction contained 8 bases not matched to a gene. CDR3 DNA: TGTGCCAGCAGCTCCACTATGGACAGGGGGCCCTATGGCTACACCTTC. It specifies CASSSTMDRGPYGYTF.

This chain connects TRBV30 to TRBJ1-5; the match to TRBD1 covers 7 bases. V lost 0 bases and J lost 8; bases outside the gene matches: 10. Per the germline V gene, CDR1 is GTSNPN and CDR2 is SVGIG (reference sequence). The CDR3 totals 15 residues. CDR3 DNA: TGTGCCTGGAGTGTAAAGGGGGCGATTGAAAAGCCCCAGCATTTT. It codes for CAWSVKGAIEKPQHF.

The chain carries TRBV28 and TRBJ1-2; 7 nucleotides agree with TRBD1. The germline gives CDR1 MDHEN, CDR2 SYDVKM. V shed 6 bases, J shed 1 base, and the junction held 17 bases outside the gene matches. The CDR3 loop spans 18 amino acids. The CDR3 loop is CASSATLGEQGINYGYTF. CDR3 bases: TGTGCCAGCAGCGCTACCCTGGGGGAACAGGGGATTAACTATGGCTACACCTTC.

This clone came up a few times. The CDR3 is CASNDRGRQTEAFF. CDR3 coding DNA: TGTGCCAGCAACGACAGGGGGCGGCAGACTGAAGCTTTCTTT. The V call is TRBV6-1, the J call TRBJ1-1; 10 bases are shared with TRBD1. Per the germline V gene, CDR1 is MNHNS and CDR2 is SASEGT. The ends lost 7 bases at V and 5 bases at J; junction bases unmatched: 7. The CDR3 spans 14 residues.

The chain links TRBV2 to TRBJ1-6, with D unresolved. Germline-derived CDR1 and CDR2 are SNHLY and FYNNEI. V lost 3 bases and J lost 7, with 4 bases in between. The CDR3 runs 12 residues. The CDR3 protein is CASSDRNSPLHF. The CDR3 DNA reads as TGTGCCAGCAGTGACCGGAATTCACCCCTCCACTTT.

The chain joins TRBV6-1 to TRBJ1-1; a weak D match, TRBD1 (5 bases). Germline V CDR1 and CDR2: MNHNS, SASEGT. V shed 10 bases and J shed 13 bases, with 22 bases lying between them. The CDR3 covers 12 residues. The CDR3 loop reads CATRPSGFRFFF. DNA of the CDR3: TGTGCCACGCGACCTTCAGGGTTTCGATTTTTCTTT.

Only a few counts were recorded for this clone. V is TRBV4-2 and J is TRBJ1-2; TRBD1 agrees at 8 bases. Losses at the gene ends were 0 bases for V and 4 bases for J; bases not matched to a gene: 7. This CDR3 is 16 amino acids long. In germline, CDR1 is LGHNA, CDR2 YNFKEQ. CDR3 DNA sequence: TGTGCCAGCAGCCAAGATCAAGGACAGGGCGGCTATGGCTACACCTTC. Translating it yields CASSQDQGQGGYGYTF.

This chain joins TRBV28 and TRBJ1-5; D might be TRBD1 (5 bases). Germline CDR1 MDHEN, CDR2 SYDVKM. This CDR3 contains 16 residues. Trimming removed 5 bases at V and 0 bases at J, with 14 bases between. The CDR3 nucleotides read TGTGCCAGCAGTCAATTTCAGGGTTTTAGCAATCAGCCCCAGCATTTT. The encoded protein is CASSQFQGFSNQPQHF.

The CDR3 bases are TGTGCCAGCAGTTTAAGCGGGGGGTTAGGGGAGACCCAGTACTTC. It specifies CASSLSGGLGETQYF. The chain combines TRBV27 with TRBJ2-5; 9 nucleotides line up with TRBD2. Unmatched junction bases numbered 6, after V lost 2 bases and J lost 5 bases. CDR1 and CDR2 (germline): MNHEY, SMNVEV (reference sequence). The CDR3 is made up of 15 amino acids.

A word on this clone: At one end the junction does not follow the germline gene, possibly because of a read error. This rearrangement joins TRBV4-1 to TRBJ1-1; no clear D. CDR1 is MGHRA, CDR2 YSYEKL, per germline. This CDR3 has 12 amino acids. CDR3 amino acids: CASSQGGEEAFF. CDR3 nucleotides: TGTGCCAGCAGCCAAGGAGGAGAAGAAGCTTTCTTT.

V gene TRBV7-2 combines with J gene TRBJ2-2; 8 bases are a match to TRBD2. This CDR3 has 15 residues. J gave up 7 bases and V 4 bases, and 8 bases lay outside the gene matches. Per the germline V gene, CDR1 is SGHTA and CDR2 is FQGNSA. The CDR3 is CASSSGGGGIGELFF. As DNA, the CDR3 is TGTGCCAGCAGCTCGGGAGGGGGGGGGATCGGGGAGCTGTTTTTT. The variable domain in full, completed from reference TRBV7-2 and TRBJ2-2, reads GAGVSQSPSNKVTEKGKDVELRCDPISGHTALYWYRQSLGQGLEFLIYFQGNSAPDKSGLPSDRFSAERTGGSVSTLTIQRTQQEDSAVYLCASSSGGGGIGELFFGEGSRLTVL.

The chain couples TRBV6-6 to TRBJ1-1; D perhaps matches TRBD1 (6 bases). Trimming removed 0 bases from V and 0 bases from J, with 11 bases in between. The CDR3 contains 16 residues. Germline V gene data show CDR1 as MNHNY and CDR2 as SVGAGI (reference sequence). The DNA of the CDR3 is TGTGCCAGCAGTTACTCGGGGAACAGGGTGAACACTGAAGCTTTCTTT. Translated: CASSYSGNRVNTEAFF.

The rearrangement joins TRBV6-1 to TRBJ2-6; possible D gene TRBD2, 5 bases. The CDR3 consists of 18 residues. Germline loops: CDR1 MNHNS, CDR2 SASEGT. The V and J ends lost 2 bases and 3 bases respectively, with 17 bases between them. The CDR3 nucleotides read TGTGCCAGCAGTGAACAAGAGGGAATCTTATTTGGGGCCAACGTCCTGACTTTC. This gives the protein CASSEQEGILFGANVLTF.

This clone was seen a few times. DNA for the CDR3: TGTGCCAGCAGCCCAAGCCAGGGGGTAACAGATACGCAGTATTTT. Translated, it gives CASSPSQGVTDTQYF. The J gene is TRBJ2-3, the V gene TRBV28; 7 nucleotides align to TRBD1. The CDR3 has 15 amino acids. Germline V CDR1 and CDR2: MDHEN, SYDVKM. J gave up 3 bases and V 6 bases, and 9 bases lay outside the gene matches.

The rearrangement uses TRBV2 and TRBJ2-5, with D possibly matching TRBD2 (6 bases). With 7 bases removed from V and 4 bases from J, the gap between germline ends came to 16 bases. The CDR3 length is 14 residues. CDR1 and CDR2 from the germline V gene are SNHLY and FYNNEI. The CDR3 nucleotides read TGTGCCAGCAACGGCGGGGCGATGGGAGAGACCCAGTACTTC. Translation gives CASNGGAMGETQYF.

The V call is TRBV6-1, the J call TRBJ2-3, with D tentatively TRBD2 (6 bases). V lost 0 bases and J lost 2, with 15 bases in between. Germline CDR1 is MNHNS and CDR2 is SASEGT. There are 17 residues in the CDR3. CDR3 sequence: CASSEALEGPYTDTQYF. CDR3 bases: TGTGCCAGCAGTGAAGCGCTGGAGGGGCCCTACACAGATACGCAGTATTTT.